This T cell receptor beta chain stems from a study of OX40 agonist ivuxolimab in advanced cancers. Study-level findings and limits: Mean expanded clone counts were higher in CD8+ than CD4+ T cells.

Data came from immunoSEQ multiplex PCR; TCRdb stores just in-frame clones and leaves some out. The sample yields about 58,000 clones, 70% to 90% seen once. About this clone: Its antigen is not identified.

The clonotype was recovered from an adult with an advanced solid tumor such as melanoma, head and neck, liver or kidney cancer. This specimen was CD4+ or CD8+ T cells sorted from blood, taken in a trial of the OX40 agonist ivuxolimab.

DNA for the CDR3: TGCGCCAGCAGCTTGGAAGGCCAGGCTGGCTACACCTTC. It translates to CASSLEGQAGYTF. J is TRBJ1-2 and V is TRBV5-1; D is ambiguous. Trimming pared 0 bases from V and 7 bases from J, leaving 10 bases between. The CDR3 runs 13 residues. Germline CDR1 SGHRS, CDR2 YFSETQ. The full variable domain, its missing parts supplied by reference TRBV5-1 and TRBJ1-2, is KAGVTQTPRYLIKTRGQQVTLSCSPISGHRSVSWYQQTPGQGLQFLFEYFSETQRNKGNFPGRFSGRQFSNSRSEMNVSTLELGDSALYLCASSLEGQAGYTFGSGTRLTVV.